The text below deals with one T cell receptor (beta chain). These data originate in a study of blood T cell repertoires in COVID-19. Germline loops: CDR1 MGHRA, CDR2 YSYEKL. The CDR3 consists of 21 residues. The ends lost 1 base at V and 3 bases at J; junction bases unmatched: 23. Some clones are missing from TCRdb's copy, which holds only in-frame ones; the method was immunoSEQ multiplex PCR. The table records more than 75,000 clones, about 86% of them present only once. This receptor was taken from a woman in her 70s with acute or convalescent COVID-19. This chain connects TRBV4-1 to TRBJ2-7, with 8 bases that match TRBD2. The specimen sequenced was peripheral blood. Here the CDR3 DNA reads TGCGCCAGCAGCCAAGTGATAACGGGACTAGTCAAAATCAGTTTTCGCTACGAGCAGTACTTC. Its translation: CASSQVITGLVKISFRYEQYF.